Given below is one T cell receptor beta chain in context. Its specific antigen is unknown. Nothing much larger sits one base from this clone, and base qualities are not available. The cohort comprised some 680 healthy bone marrow donors. All cohort members were sampled while nominally healthy, although unrecorded immune exposures were likely present. The donor was CMV seronegative and was included in the group of a few hundred seronegative cohort members. A peripheral blood sample was provided by each donor, and peripheral blood mononuclear cells were used for TCR beta sequencing. Genomic DNA extraction from the blood cell samples was performed with the Qiagen DNeasy Blood Extraction Kit. The library was generated by the immunoSEQ multiplex PCR assay. For the multiplex PCR, a mixture combining 60 forward primers for TCR Vbeta segments and 13 reverse primers for TCR Jbeta segments was used. A multiplex PCR assay on genomic DNA amplified the CDR3 region of rearranged TCR beta genes. Amplified TCR beta libraries were sequenced as 87-base-pair reads on the Illumina HiSeq System. Concerning the study's data processing: A later analysis tallied tens of millions of unique TCR beta chains across the 666 repertoires, and some 10 million of those chains were shared by two or more donors. Raw reads were error-corrected and collapsed into unique sequences with a nearest-neighbor algorithm that merged closely related sequences to remove PCR and sequencing errors. To assign V, D and J gene segments, CDR3 sequences were aligned to IMGT reference sequences. Each retained sequence needed at least a six-nucleotide match to both a V gene segment and a J gene segment. A rearrangement counted as productive if the CDR3 had no stop codons and remained in frame with V and J, and every other rearrangement counted as non-productive. CDR3 was defined by IMGT convention, running from the second conserved V-encoded cysteine to the conserved J-encoded phenylalanine. Sequences without an unambiguous match to a single V gene segment were excluded from the earlier analysis of about 600 of the donors. An earlier analysis of 550 to 650 of the donors classified V segments as functional when productive rearrangements were above 56.7% and as segregating when the standard deviation between donors was above 5%. A statistical classification framework was built to diagnose cytomegalovirus status from the catalog of TCR beta chain sequences. In a later analysis, V and J genes were assigned by comparing TCR nucleotide sequences against IMGT/GENE-DB human TR gene sequences. The TCRdist pipeline was used in a later analysis to assign CDR3 sequences and most-parsimonious VDJ recombination scenarios. A later analysis defined each TCR beta chain by its CDR3 amino acid sequence plus V-gene family, and excluded reads lacking a unique V-gene family. As a way to deal with suspected cross-contamination and a sequencing artifact, a later analysis dropped hundreds of nucleotide sequences that were highly shared and had low generation probability. In a later analysis, a clonal expansion index was calculated for each public chain from normalized within-repertoire ranks of inferred template counts. In a later analysis, generation probabilities were computed with a VDJ recombination model fitted to out-of-frame rearrangements, and the resulting probabilities were checked against IGoR. In a later analysis, hypergeometric tests were used to score TCR-TCR, TCR-HLA and TCR-CMV co-occurrence, with a repertoire-size bias correction applied to TCR pairs. In a later analysis, false discovery rates were estimated by permuting HLA or CMV assignments 20 times. In a later analysis, co-occurring TCRs were grouped with DBSCAN, and TCRdist sequence similarity was added when clustering was performed within HLA-allele-positive subsets. Repertoires with fewer than 30,000 or more than 120,000 public chains were left out of co-occurrence clustering, as were five repertoires with anomalous nucleotide sharing. TCRdb re-hosts the immuneACCESS table, in-frame sequences only. Its copies lack some clones; in the studies checked, an unresolved V gene accounts for under half of them, and the cause for the rest is not known. The V and J calls and clone size come from that table; D and trimming were worked out from the DNA. The sample table shows roughly 180,000 clones, and approximately 77% are seen once. Around 1.5% of the sample is taken by the ten largest.

The junction shows trimming of 2 bases on V and 3 bases on J, and the gene matches do not reach 0 bases of it. The CDR3 contains 14 residues, cysteine and phenylalanine counted. Only CDR3 DNA remains: 42 bases, in frame from the first base. From the germline V gene, CDR1 is MRHNA and CDR2 is SNTAGT. These data come from a study of cytomegalovirus exposure and HLA in healthy donors (dated by TCRdb to 2015 to 2018). Describing the broader study: In an earlier analysis of fewer than 750 of the donors, 250 to 300 Gb of sequence data and roughly 100 million unique TCR beta sequences from about 190 million T cells were reported. Among almost 400 genotyped donors of the cohort, an average of about 240,000 unique TCR beta nucleotide sequences were sequenced per donor, about a sixth of them non-productive. All discovery cohort repertoires had been generated on a single sequencing platform. In an earlier analysis of around 540 of the donors, high-throughput TCR beta sequencing was used to judge whether each TCR beta V gene segment behaved as functional or pseudogenic. The later analysis used no new phenotypic data to find candidate immune exposures, relying instead on TCR beta sequences and their occurrence across donors. Using immunosequencing, the study profiled T cell repertoires from roughly 650 subjects and related those repertoires to cytomegalovirus serostatus. Alongside the repertoire data, information on donor age, sex, ethnicity and CMV serostatus was compiled. High-throughput TCR immunosequencing, statistical association of individual TCRs with disease status, and machine learning were combined to predict cytomegalovirus infection status. The aim of the study was to test whether cataloging public T cell receptors could identify signatures of past pathogen exposure. Of the 300 to 450 genotyped donors, approximately 82% fell in the genetic ancestry cluster associated with self-reported Caucasian donors. Along with the roughly 700-subject first cohort, a separate validation cohort of over 90 different subjects was used. Roughly five DR-DQ haplotypes were handled as single units for association and clustering because linkage in the cohort was strong. A later analysis re-examined previously published TCR beta repertoires from just over 650 donors and added high-resolution HLA genotyping to investigate patterns of TCR occurrence. Roughly 300 gigabases of sequencing data and approximately 84 million unique TCR sequences were included in an early release covering about 700 HLA-typed donors. Typing coverage varied by locus: about 620-630 donors for A, B, C, DRB1 and DQB1; some 520 for DQA1; nearly 610 for DPA1; approximately 490 for DPB1. HLA typing covered class I and class II loci at four-digit resolution. In a later genetic analysis, genome-wide SNP genotypes for about 55% of the 666 donors were used, and that subset was treated as a discovery cohort.

What the research found in general, with its limitations: A cluster of highly shared sequence variants was judged likely to represent a technical artifact of the sequencing pipeline. The cohort was sequenced for TCR beta chains only, and without alpha or paired-chain data the features that could be detected were limited. Some IMGT-functional V segments, including TRBV6-2 and TRBV6-3, could not be told apart with the 87-base-pair reads, so those segments were excluded. The earlier analysis of around 600 of the donors excluded some 15 rarely observed V segments, including chromosome 9 orphons, because counts were too low. Because HLA typing was missing for some donors at each locus, association tests included only the typed subset. In vitro tests confirmed that a few of the cytomegalovirus-associated TCR beta chains recognize cytomegalovirus antigens. In a later analysis, 16,951 TCR beta sequences were associated with specific HLA alleles at a false discovery rate of 0.05. A total of 164 TCR beta chains were listed by the study as associated with cytomegalovirus. In a later analysis, HLA-associated TCR beta chains were found to be more clonally expanded and to have lower generation probabilities than equally common non-associated chains. A further reported finding was that TCR beta sequences accurately predicted the HLA-A and HLA-B alleles for most subjects in the first cohort. CMV serostatus was the only immune exposure information available for the cohort. Correlated functional status among segregating V segments might reflect linkage disequilibrium, but an unknown experimental factor could not be ruled out. In a later genetic analysis, fewer N-insertions in productive TCRs were reported among donors in an Asian-associated ancestry cluster than the roughly 700-donor mean. According to a later analysis, parvovirus B19, influenza, CMV and Epstein-Barr virus appeared linked to several top co-occurrence clusters. While some public TCRs were present in many individuals, most TCR sequences turned up only very rarely across donors. In a later analysis, TCR association rates were found to vary across HLA loci, with the most associated TCRs seen for DRB1 alleles and the fewest for HLA-C alleles. An association between a missense DCLRE1C variant and V-gene and J-gene trimming of TCR beta chains was found in a later genetic analysis and replicated in an independent cohort. Cytomegalovirus status was reported to be diagnosed by the classifier with high specificity and sensitivity in both the original and validation cohorts. Sequencing depth was assumed to be roughly uniform across donors in the presence/absence analyses, though that assumption may not hold. Assigning TCR associations to individual alleles was difficult when HLA alleles, especially DR and DQ, strongly co-occurred. The authors suggested that the approach could potentially be extended to other disease states and immunological phenotypes. An earlier analysis of approximately 600 of the donors showed that most TCR beta V segments appeared in productive rearrangements either about 87% or about 30% of the time, which broadly matched IMGT annotations. According to a later analysis, most CMV-associated TCR beta chains appeared to be HLA-restricted, and the HLA associations seemed to be driven largely by CMV exposure.

The TCR sequence derives from a male donor in good health and CMV-seronegative. Sequencing was done on a sample of PBMCs. The chain links TRBV6-4 with TRBJ2-3; TRBD2 agrees with 9 junctional bases. The CDR3 protein: CASSDAGGTDTQYF. The DNA sequence is TGTGCCAGCAGTGACGCGGGGGGGACAGATACGCAGTATTTT.